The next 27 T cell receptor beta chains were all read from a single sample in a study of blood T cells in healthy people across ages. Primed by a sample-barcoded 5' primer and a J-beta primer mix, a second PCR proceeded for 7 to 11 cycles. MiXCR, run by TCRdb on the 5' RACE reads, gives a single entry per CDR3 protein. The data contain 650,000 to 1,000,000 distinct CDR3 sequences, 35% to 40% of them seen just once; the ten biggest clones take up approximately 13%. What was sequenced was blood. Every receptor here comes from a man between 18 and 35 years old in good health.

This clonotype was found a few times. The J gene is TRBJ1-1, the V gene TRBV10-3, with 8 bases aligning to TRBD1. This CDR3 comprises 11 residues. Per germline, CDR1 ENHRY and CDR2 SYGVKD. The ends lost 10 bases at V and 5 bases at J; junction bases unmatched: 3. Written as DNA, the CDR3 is TGTGCCACTACAGGGGGTACTGAAGCTTTCTTT. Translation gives CATTGGTEAFF.

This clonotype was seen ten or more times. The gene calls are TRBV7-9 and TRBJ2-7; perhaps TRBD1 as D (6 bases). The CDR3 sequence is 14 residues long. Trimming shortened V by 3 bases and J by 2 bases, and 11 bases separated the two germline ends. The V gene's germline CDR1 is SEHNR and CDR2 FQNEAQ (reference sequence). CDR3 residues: CASSFGQSAYEQYF. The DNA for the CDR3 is TGTGCCAGCAGCTTCGGACAGAGCGCCTACGAGCAGTACTTC.

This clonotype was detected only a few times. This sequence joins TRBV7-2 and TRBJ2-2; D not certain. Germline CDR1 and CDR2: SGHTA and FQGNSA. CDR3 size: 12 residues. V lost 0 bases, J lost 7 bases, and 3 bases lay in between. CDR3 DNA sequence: TGTGCCAGCAGCTTAGCCCTCGGGGAGCTGTTTTTT. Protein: CASSLALGELFF.

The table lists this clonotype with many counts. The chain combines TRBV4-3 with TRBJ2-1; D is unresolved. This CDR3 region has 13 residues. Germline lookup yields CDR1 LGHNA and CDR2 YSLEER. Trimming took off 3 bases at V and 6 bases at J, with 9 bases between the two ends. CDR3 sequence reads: CASSHDSTNEQFF. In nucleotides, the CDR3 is TGCGCCAGCAGCCACGACTCTACCAATGAGCAGTTCTTC.

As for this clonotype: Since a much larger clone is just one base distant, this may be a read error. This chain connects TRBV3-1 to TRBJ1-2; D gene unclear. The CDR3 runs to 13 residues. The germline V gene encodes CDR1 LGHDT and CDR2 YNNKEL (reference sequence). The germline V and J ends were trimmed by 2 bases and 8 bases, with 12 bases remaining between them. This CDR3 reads CASSQNLNGGYTF. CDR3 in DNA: TGTGCCAGCAGCCAAAACTTGAACGGCGGCTACACCTTC.

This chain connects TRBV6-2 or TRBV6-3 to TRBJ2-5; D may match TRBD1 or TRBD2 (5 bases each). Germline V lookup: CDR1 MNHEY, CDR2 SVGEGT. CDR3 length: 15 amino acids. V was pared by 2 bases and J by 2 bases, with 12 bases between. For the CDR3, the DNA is TGTGCCAGCAGTTACAGGGACGTTCGGCAAGAGACCCAGTACTTC. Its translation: CASSYRDVRQETQYF.

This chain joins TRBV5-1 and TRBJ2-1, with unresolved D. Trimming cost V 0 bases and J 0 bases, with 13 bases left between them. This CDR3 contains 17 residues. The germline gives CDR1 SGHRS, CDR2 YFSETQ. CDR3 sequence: CASSLAVGRSSYNEQFF. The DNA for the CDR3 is TGCGCCAGCAGCTTGGCCGTAGGACGCAGCTCCTACAATGAGCAGTTCTTC.

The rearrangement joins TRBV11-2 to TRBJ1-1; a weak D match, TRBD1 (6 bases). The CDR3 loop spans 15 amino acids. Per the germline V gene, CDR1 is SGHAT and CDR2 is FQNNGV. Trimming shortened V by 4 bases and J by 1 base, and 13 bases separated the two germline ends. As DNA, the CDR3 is TGTGCCAGCAGCTCCGAACCGGGACAGAACACTGAAGCTTTCTTT. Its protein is CASSSEPGQNTEAFF.

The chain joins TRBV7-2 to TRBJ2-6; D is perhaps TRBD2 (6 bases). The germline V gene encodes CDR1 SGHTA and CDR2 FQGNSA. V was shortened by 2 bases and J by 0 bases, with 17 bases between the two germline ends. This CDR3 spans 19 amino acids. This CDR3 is CASSLLVAEVYSGANVLTF. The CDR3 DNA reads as TGTGCCAGCAGCTTACTTGTAGCGGAGGTTTACTCTGGGGCCAACGTCCTGACTTTC.

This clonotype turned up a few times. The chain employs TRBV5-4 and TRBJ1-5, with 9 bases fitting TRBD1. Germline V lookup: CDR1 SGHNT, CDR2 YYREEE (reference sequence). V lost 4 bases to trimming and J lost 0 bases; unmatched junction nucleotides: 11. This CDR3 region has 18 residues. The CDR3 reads CASSLGQGPRFSNQPQHF. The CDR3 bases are TGTGCCAGCAGCCTTGGACAGGGGCCCCGCTTTAGCAATCAGCCCCAGCATTTT.

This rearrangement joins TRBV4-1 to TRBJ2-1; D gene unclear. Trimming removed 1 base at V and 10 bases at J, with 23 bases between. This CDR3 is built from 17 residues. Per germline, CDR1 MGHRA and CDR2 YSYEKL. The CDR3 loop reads CASSQAWTHLGGYEQFF. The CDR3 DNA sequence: TGCGCCAGCAGCCAAGCGTGGACCCACTTAGGCGGCTACGAGCAGTTCTTC.

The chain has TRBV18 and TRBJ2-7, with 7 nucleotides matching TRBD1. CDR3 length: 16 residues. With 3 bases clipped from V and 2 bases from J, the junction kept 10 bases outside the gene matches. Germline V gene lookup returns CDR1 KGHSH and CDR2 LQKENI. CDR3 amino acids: CASSPYRDRKTYEQYF. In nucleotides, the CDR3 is TGTGCCAGCTCACCGTACCGGGACAGAAAAACCTACGAGCAGTACTTC.

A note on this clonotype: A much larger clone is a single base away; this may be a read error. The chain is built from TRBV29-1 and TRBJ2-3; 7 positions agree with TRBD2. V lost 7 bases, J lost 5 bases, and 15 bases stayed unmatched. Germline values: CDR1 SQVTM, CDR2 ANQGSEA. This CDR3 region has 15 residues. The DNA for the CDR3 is TGCAGCGGCGCCCCAACTAGCGACTACATAGATACGCAGTATTTT. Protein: CSGAPTSDYIDTQYF.

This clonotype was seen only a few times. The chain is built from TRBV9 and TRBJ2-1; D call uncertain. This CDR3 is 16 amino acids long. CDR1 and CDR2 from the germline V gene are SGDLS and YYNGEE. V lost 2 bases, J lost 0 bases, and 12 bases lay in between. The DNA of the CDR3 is TGTGCCAGCAGCGTTGATATCGGTCGCTCCTACAATGAGCAGTTCTTC. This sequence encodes CASSVDIGRSYNEQFF.

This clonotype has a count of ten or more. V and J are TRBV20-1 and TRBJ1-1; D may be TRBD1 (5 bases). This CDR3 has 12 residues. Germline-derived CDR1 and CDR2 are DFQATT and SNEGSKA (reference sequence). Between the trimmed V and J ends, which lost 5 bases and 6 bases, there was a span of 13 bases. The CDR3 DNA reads TGCAGTGCTCCCCGGGGGTCAGCTGAAGCTTTCTTT. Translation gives CSAPRGSAEAFF.

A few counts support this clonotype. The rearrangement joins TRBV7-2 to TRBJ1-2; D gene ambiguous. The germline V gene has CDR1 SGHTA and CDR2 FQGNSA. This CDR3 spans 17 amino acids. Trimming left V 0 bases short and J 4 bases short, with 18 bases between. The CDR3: CASSLAWVGRPTYGYTF. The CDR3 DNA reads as TGTGCCAGCAGCTTAGCGTGGGTTGGCAGGCCTACCTATGGCTACACCTTC. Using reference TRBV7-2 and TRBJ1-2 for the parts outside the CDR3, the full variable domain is GAGVSQSPSNKVTEKGKDVELRCDPISGHTALYWYRQSLGQGLEFLIYFQGNSAPDKSGLPSDRFSAERTGGSVSTLTIQRTQQEDSAVYLCASSLAWVGRPTYGYTFGSGTRLTVV.

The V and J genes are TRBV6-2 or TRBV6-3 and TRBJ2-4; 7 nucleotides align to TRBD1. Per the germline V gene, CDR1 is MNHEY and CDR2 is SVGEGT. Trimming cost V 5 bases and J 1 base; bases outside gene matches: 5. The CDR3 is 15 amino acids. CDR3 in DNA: TGTGCCAGCAGTCATTCCAGGGGGGCCAAAAACATTCAGTACTTC. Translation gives CASSHSRGAKNIQYF.

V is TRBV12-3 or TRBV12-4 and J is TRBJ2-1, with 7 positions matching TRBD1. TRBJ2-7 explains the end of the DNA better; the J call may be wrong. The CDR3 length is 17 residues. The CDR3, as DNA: TGTGCCAGCAGTTTAAAGCGCGACAGGGCCCCCGACAATGAGCAGTACTTC. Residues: CASSLKRDRAPDNEQYF.

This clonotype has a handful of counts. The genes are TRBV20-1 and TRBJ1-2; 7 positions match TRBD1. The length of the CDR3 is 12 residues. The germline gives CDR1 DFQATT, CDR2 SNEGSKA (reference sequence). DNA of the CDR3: TGCGTCTCTTCCGGGACAGCCTATGGCTACACCTTC. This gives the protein CVSSGTAYGYTF.

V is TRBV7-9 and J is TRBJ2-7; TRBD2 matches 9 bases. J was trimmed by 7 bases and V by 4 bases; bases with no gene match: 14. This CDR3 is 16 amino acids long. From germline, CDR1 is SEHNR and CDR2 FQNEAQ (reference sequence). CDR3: CASSSIAGVTYNEQYF. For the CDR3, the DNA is TGTGCCAGCAGCTCCATAGCGGGAGTTACCTACAATGAGCAGTACTTC.

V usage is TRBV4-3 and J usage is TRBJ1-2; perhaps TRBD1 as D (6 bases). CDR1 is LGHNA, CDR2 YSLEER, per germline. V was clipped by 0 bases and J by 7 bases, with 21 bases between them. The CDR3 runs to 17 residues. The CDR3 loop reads CASSQDLGVGYRAGYTF. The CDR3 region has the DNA TGCGCCAGCAGCCAAGATTTGGGAGTGGGGTACAGGGCTGGCTACACCTTC.

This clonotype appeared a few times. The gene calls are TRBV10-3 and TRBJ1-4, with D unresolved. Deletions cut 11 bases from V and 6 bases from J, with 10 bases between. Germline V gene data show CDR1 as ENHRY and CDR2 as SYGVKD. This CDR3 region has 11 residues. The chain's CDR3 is CAAGEDEKLFF. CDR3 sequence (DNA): TGTGCCGCCGGGGAGGATGAAAAACTGTTTTTT.

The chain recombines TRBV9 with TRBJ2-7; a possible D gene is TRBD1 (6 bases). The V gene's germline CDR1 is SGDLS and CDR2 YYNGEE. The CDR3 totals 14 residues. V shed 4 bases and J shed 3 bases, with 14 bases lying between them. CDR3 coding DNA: TGTGCCAGCAGCCCCCGACAGGAGTACTACGAGCAGTACTTC. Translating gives CASSPRQEYYEQYF.

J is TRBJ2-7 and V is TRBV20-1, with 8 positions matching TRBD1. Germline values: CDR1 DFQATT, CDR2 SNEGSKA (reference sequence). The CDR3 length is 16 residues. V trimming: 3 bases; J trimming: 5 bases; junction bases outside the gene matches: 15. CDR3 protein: CSASVLRGQEANEQYF. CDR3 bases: TGCAGTGCTAGCGTCCTGCGGGGACAGGAGGCCAACGAGCAGTACTTC.

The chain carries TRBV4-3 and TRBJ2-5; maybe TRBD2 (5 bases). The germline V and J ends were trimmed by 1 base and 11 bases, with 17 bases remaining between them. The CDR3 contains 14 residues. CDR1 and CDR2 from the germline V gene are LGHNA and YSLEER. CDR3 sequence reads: CASSQAAGNNEQYF. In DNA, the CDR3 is TGCGCCAGCAGCCAAGCTGCCGGGAACAATGAGCAGTACTTC.

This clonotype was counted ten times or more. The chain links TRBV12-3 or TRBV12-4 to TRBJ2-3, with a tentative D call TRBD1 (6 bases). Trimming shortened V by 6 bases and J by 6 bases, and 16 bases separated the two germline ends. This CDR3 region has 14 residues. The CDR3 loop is CASRATGLLDTQYF. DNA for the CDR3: TGTGCCAGCAGGGCGACAGGTTTATTGGATACGCAGTATTTT.

In nucleotides, the CDR3 is TGCAGTGCTCGTTGGGGGACAGATAATTCACCCCTCCACTTT. This sequence encodes CSARWGTDNSPLHF. This rearrangement joins TRBV20-1 to TRBJ1-6, with TRBD1 identical over 7 bases. This CDR3 is built from 14 residues. Per germline, CDR1 DFQATT and CDR2 SNEGSKA (reference sequence). The V and J ends lost 5 bases and 5 bases, in that order; junction bases with no gene match: 6.